This T cell receptor (beta chain) came from a study of cytomegalovirus exposure and HLA in healthy donors. As concerns this clone: What it recognizes is unknown.

Study results and caveats: No immune exposure information besides CMV serostatus was available.

This PCR relied on a set of 60 Vbeta primers and 13 Jbeta primers. The protocol was immunoSEQ multiplex PCR, while the TCRdb copy is restricted to in-frame clones and leaves out a portion. The sample comprises some 60,000 clones, approximately 83% of which are singletons, and roughly a tenth rests with the top ten. V was cut by 6 bases and J by 0 bases, with 15 bases left in between. The CDR3 has 17 residues. Germline CDR1 MDHEN, CDR2 SYDVKM. This receptor was taken from a female donor in good health and CMV-seronegative. The sample taken for sequencing was PBMCs. The V call is TRBV28, the J call TRBJ2-6; D gene unclear. CDR3 loop: CASSTPLAHSGANVLTF. The DNA of the CDR3 is TGTGCCAGCAGCACCCCCCTGGCCCACTCTGGGGCCAACGTCCTGACTTTC.